This is a list of T cell receptor beta chains from one sample in a study of T-cell reconstitution after alpha-beta-depleted transplantation in children. Each CDR3 protein is one row after TCRdb ran MiXCR on the PCR reads. The sample carries around 340,000 distinct CDR3 sequences, 13% recorded once. This specimen was PBMCs, taken from the stem cell graft. The receptors were gathered from a human donor who donated a stem cell graft to a child with Fanconi anemia. Both conserved end residues are part of each CDR3. Fields, in order: D gene, clone size, J gene, V gene, CDR3 protein, CDR3 DNA. The D gene is left open where the match is weak. The size of a clone is reported for some rows only, either as once, few or many, or as a class for expanded clones.

D gene: .
clone size: many
J gene: TRBJ2-1
V gene: TRBV6-2/TRBV6-3
CDR3 protein: CASSYSREAGSSYNEQFF
CDR3 DNA: TGTGCCAGCAGTTACTCGAGGGAGGCAGGGAGCTCCTACAATGAGCAGTTCTTC

D gene: TRBD2
clone size: .
J gene: TRBJ2-3
V gene: TRBV11-3
CDR3 protein: CASSSRGDDTQYF
CDR3 DNA: TGTGCCAGCAGCTCACGGGGGGACGATACGCAGTATTTT

D gene: .
clone size: few
J gene: TRBJ2-5
V gene: TRBV6-1
CDR3 protein: CASTPQGGRWETQYF
CDR3 DNA: TGTGCCAGCACCCCCCAGGGCGGAAGGTGGGAGACCCAGTACTTC

D gene: TRBD2
clone size: .
J gene: TRBJ2-1
V gene: TRBV11-2
CDR3 protein: CASSLDSEMAGVHGEQFF
CDR3 DNA: TGTGCCAGCAGCTTAGACTCTGAAATGGCGGGAGTACACGGTGAGCAGTTCTTC

D gene: TRBD1
clone size: many
J gene: TRBJ2-2
V gene: TRBV12-3/TRBV12-4
CDR3 protein: CASSTRFGQVNTGELFF
CDR3 DNA: TGTGCCAGCAGCACTCGGTTCGGACAGGTGAACACCGGGGAGCTGTTTTTT

D gene: .
clone size: many
J gene: TRBJ2-1
V gene: TRBV6-2/TRBV6-3
CDR3 protein: CASSYLAASYNEQFF
CDR3 DNA: TGTGCCAGCAGTTACTTGGCAGCTAGCTACAATGAGCAGTTCTTC

D gene: .
clone size: .
J gene: TRBJ1-3
V gene: TRBV20-1
CDR3 protein: CSARLAADSGNTIYF
CDR3 DNA: TGCAGTGCTAGATTGGCTGCGGACTCTGGAAACACCATATATTTT

D gene: .
clone size: many
J gene: TRBJ2-6
V gene: TRBV5-1
CDR3 protein: CASEPEPGANVLTF
CDR3 DNA: TGCGCCAGCGAACCAGAGCCCGGGGCCAACGTCCTGACTTTC

D gene: .
clone size: .
J gene: TRBJ1-1
V gene: TRBV29-1
CDR3 protein: CSVENGPLEAFF
CDR3 DNA: TGCAGCGTTGAAAATGGTCCTCTCGAAGCTTTCTTT

D gene: TRBD1
clone size: few
J gene: TRBJ1-1
V gene: TRBV7-2
CDR3 protein: CASSSRQGSTEAFF
CDR3 DNA: TGTGCCAGCAGCTCCCGACAGGGATCCACTGAAGCTTTCTTT

D gene: .
clone size: many
J gene: TRBJ1-4
V gene: TRBV12-3/TRBV12-4
CDR3 protein: CASSLGWRGEKLFF
CDR3 DNA: TGTGCCAGCAGTTTGGGTTGGAGAGGGGAAAAACTGTTTTTT

D gene: .
clone size: few
J gene: TRBJ2-5
V gene: TRBV20-1
CDR3 protein: CSAAWTAQETQYF
CDR3 DNA: TGCAGTGCTGCTTGGACAGCTCAAGAGACCCAGTACTTC

D gene: .
clone size: many
J gene: TRBJ1-2
V gene: TRBV20-1
CDR3 protein: CSARDDRGFYGYTF
CDR3 DNA: TGCAGTGCTAGAGATGATCGGGGGTTCTATGGCTACACCTTC

D gene: TRBD1
clone size: .
J gene: TRBJ2-2
V gene: TRBV30
CDR3 protein: CAWSGRQGSGELFF
CDR3 DNA: TGTGCCTGGAGTGGCCGACAGGGGTCCGGGGAGCTGTTTTTT

D gene: .
clone size: many
J gene: TRBJ1-5
V gene: TRBV6-2/TRBV6-3
CDR3 protein: CASSRGNQPQHF
CDR3 DNA: TGTGCCAGCAGCAGGGGCAATCAGCCCCAGCATTTT

D gene: TRBD2
clone size: many
J gene: TRBJ2-1
V gene: TRBV5-1
CDR3 protein: CASSLGGAGSEQFF
CDR3 DNA: TGCGCCAGCAGCCTCGGGGGGGCCGGGAGTGAGCAGTTCTTC

D gene: .
clone size: few
J gene: TRBJ1-2
V gene: TRBV12-3/TRBV12-4
CDR3 protein: CASRRDGNYGYTF
CDR3 DNA: TGTGCCAGCAGGAGGGACGGAAACTATGGCTACACCTTC

D gene: .
clone size: .
J gene: TRBJ1-2
V gene: TRBV19
CDR3 protein: CASSVGDINYGYTF
CDR3 DNA: TGTGCCAGTAGTGTAGGGGACATCAACTATGGCTACACCTTC

D gene: TRBD1
clone size: few
J gene: TRBJ2-3
V gene: TRBV5-1
CDR3 protein: CASSPQGVADTQYF
CDR3 DNA: TGCGCCAGCAGCCCTCAGGGGGTTGCAGATACGCAGTATTTT

D gene: .
clone size: few
J gene: TRBJ1-5
V gene: TRBV12-3/TRBV12-4
CDR3 protein: CASSLWTNQPQHF
CDR3 DNA: TGTGCCAGCAGTTTATGGACAAATCAGCCCCAGCATTTT

D gene: .
clone size: few
J gene: TRBJ1-3
V gene: TRBV12-3/TRBV12-4
CDR3 protein: CASSKVGAGNTIYF
CDR3 DNA: TGTGCCAGCAGTAAAGTTGGGGCTGGAAACACCATATATTTT

D gene: .
clone size: many
J gene: TRBJ2-5
V gene: TRBV29-1
CDR3 protein: CSARNQETQYF
CDR3 DNA: TGCAGCGCAAGGAATCAAGAGACCCAGTACTTC

D gene: .
clone size: few
J gene: TRBJ1-1
V gene: TRBV5-8
CDR3 protein: CASSHRLRTMNTEAFF
CDR3 DNA: TGTGCCAGCAGCCATCGCCTCAGAACCATGAACACTGAAGCTTTCTTT

D gene: .
clone size: many
J gene: TRBJ1-2
V gene: TRBV3-1
CDR3 protein: CASSQEGYGYTF
CDR3 DNA: TGTGCCAGCAGCCAAGAGGGGTATGGCTACACCTTC

D gene: .
clone size: many
J gene: TRBJ1-6
V gene: TRBV10-1
CDR3 protein: CASSESTAHNSPLHF
CDR3 DNA: TGCGCCAGCAGTGAGTCGACAGCCCATAATTCACCCCTCCACTTT

D gene: .
clone size: .
J gene: TRBJ1-5
V gene: TRBV18
CDR3 protein: CASSPSGPNQPQHF
CDR3 DNA: TGTGCCAGCTCACCATCCGGGCCGAATCAGCCCCAGCATTTT

D gene: TRBD2
clone size: few
J gene: TRBJ2-1
V gene: TRBV6-6
CDR3 protein: CASSISGGHEQFF
CDR3 DNA: TGTGCCAGCAGCATTAGCGGGGGCCATGAGCAGTTCTTC

D gene: TRBD2
clone size: many
J gene: TRBJ2-5
V gene: TRBV5-1
CDR3 protein: CASTLAGVEETQYF
CDR3 DNA: TGCGCCAGCACCCTTGCGGGGGTGGAAGAGACCCAGTACTTC

D gene: .
clone size: many
J gene: TRBJ1-1
V gene: TRBV20-1
CDR3 protein: CSARDKAMSPAFF
CDR3 DNA: TGCAGTGCTAGAGATAAGGCGATGAGTCCAGCTTTCTTT

D gene: TRBD2
clone size: .
J gene: TRBJ2-1
V gene: TRBV30
CDR3 protein: CAWRLAGATIYNEQFF
CDR3 DNA: TGTGCCTGGAGGCTAGCGGGGGCCACTATATACAATGAGCAGTTCTTC

D gene: TRBD1
clone size: .
J gene: TRBJ2-3
V gene: TRBV6-1
CDR3 protein: CASSPGGQESDTQYF
CDR3 DNA: TGTGCCAGCAGCCCCGGGGGACAGGAATCCGATACGCAGTATTTT

D gene: .
clone size: many
J gene: TRBJ2-3
V gene: TRBV20-1
CDR3 protein: CSARENRELNRDTQYF
CDR3 DNA: TGCAGTGCTAGAGAGAATAGGGAACTTAATCGAGATACGCAGTATTTT

D gene: TRBD2
clone size: .
J gene: TRBJ2-5
V gene: TRBV29-1
CDR3 protein: CSVPTSGGSYQETQYF
CDR3 DNA: TGCAGCGTGCCCACTAGCGGGGGGTCGTACCAAGAGACCCAGTACTTC

D gene: .
clone size: few
J gene: TRBJ2-7
V gene: TRBV7-9
CDR3 protein: CASSLGPPLYEQYF
CDR3 DNA: TGTGCCAGCAGCTTAGGTCCCCCGTTGTACGAGCAGTACTTC

D gene: TRBD1
clone size: .
J gene: TRBJ2-1
V gene: TRBV19
CDR3 protein: CASGGGQGDEQFF
CDR3 DNA: TGTGCCAGTGGAGGGGGACAGGGGGATGAGCAGTTCTTC

D gene: .
clone size: .
J gene: TRBJ2-2
V gene: TRBV11-2
CDR3 protein: CASSLEGLATGELFF
CDR3 DNA: TGTGCCAGCAGCTTAGAAGGCCTAGCCACCGGGGAGCTGTTTTTT

D gene: TRBD2
clone size: .
J gene: TRBJ2-3
V gene: TRBV4-3
CDR3 protein: CASTPTSGGRDTQYF
CDR3 DNA: TGCGCCAGCACCCCGACTAGCGGGGGAAGAGATACGCAGTATTTT

D gene: .
clone size: few
J gene: TRBJ1-1
V gene: TRBV2
CDR3 protein: CASSEWAGSEAFF
CDR3 DNA: TGTGCCAGCAGTGAATGGGCAGGGAGTGAAGCTTTCTTT

D gene: TRBD1
clone size: many
J gene: TRBJ1-2
V gene: TRBV29-1
CDR3 protein: CSVLTGAYGYTF
CDR3 DNA: TGCAGCGTCCTTACAGGGGCCTATGGCTACACCTTC

D gene: .
clone size: few
J gene: TRBJ2-1
V gene: TRBV12-3/TRBV12-4
CDR3 protein: CASSLSRQDQQFF
CDR3 DNA: TGTGCCAGCAGTTTATCGAGGCAGGATCAGCAGTTCTTC

D gene: TRBD2
clone size: .
J gene: TRBJ2-2
V gene: TRBV5-1
CDR3 protein: CASREGTRNTGELFF
CDR3 DNA: TGCGCCAGCAGGGAAGGGACTAGAAACACCGGGGAGCTGTTTTTT

D gene: .
clone size: .
J gene: TRBJ2-1
V gene: TRBV11-2
CDR3 protein: CASSPWSGLNEQFF
CDR3 DNA: TGTGCCAGCAGCCCCTGGAGTGGCCTCAATGAGCAGTTCTTC

D gene: .
clone size: .
J gene: TRBJ2-2
V gene: TRBV5-1
CDR3 protein: CASSLQGTSNTGELFF
CDR3 DNA: TGCGCCAGCAGCTTGCAGGGTACCTCTAACACCGGGGAGCTGTTTTTT

D gene: .
clone size: .
J gene: TRBJ2-5
V gene: TRBV6-6
CDR3 protein: CASSYTDRETQYF
CDR3 DNA: TGTGCCAGCAGTTATACGGACAGAGAGACCCAGTACTTC

D gene: .
clone size: .
J gene: TRBJ2-7
V gene: TRBV15
CDR3 protein: CATGPGSEQYF
CDR3 DNA: TGTGCCACCGGTCCAGGATCCGAGCAGTACTTC

D gene: .
clone size: .
J gene: TRBJ1-1
V gene: TRBV30
CDR3 protein: CAWMRGAEAFF
CDR3 DNA: TGTGCCTGGATGCGGGGGGCTGAAGCTTTCTTT

D gene: .
clone size: .
J gene: TRBJ1-2
V gene: TRBV7-2
CDR3 protein: CASSLNFAANYGYTF
CDR3 DNA: TGTGCCAGCAGCTTAAATTTCGCAGCTAACTATGGCTACACCTTC

D gene: .
clone size: .
J gene: TRBJ1-5
V gene: TRBV20-1
CDR3 protein: CSASRQGRDQPQHF
CDR3 DNA: TGCAGTGCTAGTCGGCAGGGAAGGGACCAGCCCCAGCATTTT

D gene: TRBD2
clone size: few
J gene: TRBJ2-3
V gene: TRBV20-1
CDR3 protein: CSSWGTSGGKSTDTQYF
CDR3 DNA: TGCAGTTCCTGGGGGACTAGCGGGGGGAAAAGCACAGATACGCAGTATTTT

D gene: .
clone size: .
J gene: TRBJ2-1
V gene: TRBV6-2/TRBV6-3
CDR3 protein: CASSYDRLHEQFF
CDR3 DNA: TGTGCCAGCAGTTATGATAGATTACATGAGCAGTTCTTC

D gene: .
clone size: .
J gene: TRBJ1-5
V gene: TRBV18
CDR3 protein: CASSPRAHGSNQPQHF
CDR3 DNA: TGTGCCAGCTCACCACGAGCGCATGGTAGCAATCAGCCCCAGCATTTT

D gene: TRBD2
clone size: .
J gene: TRBJ2-5
V gene: TRBV29-1
CDR3 protein: CSVSGGSGLETQYF
CDR3 DNA: TGCAGCGTCTCGGGGGGGTCGGGACTCGAGACCCAGTACTTC

D gene: TRBD1
clone size: many
J gene: TRBJ2-7
V gene: TRBV20-1
CDR3 protein: CSARRQGSYEQYF
CDR3 DNA: TGCAGTGCTAGGCGACAGGGGTCCTACGAGCAGTACTTC

D gene: TRBD2
clone size: few
J gene: TRBJ2-5
V gene: TRBV7-6
CDR3 protein: CASSLPKRGLQETQYF
CDR3 DNA: TGTGCCAGCAGCTTACCGAAGCGGGGACTTCAAGAGACCCAGTACTTC

D gene: .
clone size: many
J gene: TRBJ2-7
V gene: TRBV27
CDR3 protein: CASSPQVNYEQYF
CDR3 DNA: TGTGCCAGCAGTCCTCAGGTTAACTACGAGCAGTACTTC